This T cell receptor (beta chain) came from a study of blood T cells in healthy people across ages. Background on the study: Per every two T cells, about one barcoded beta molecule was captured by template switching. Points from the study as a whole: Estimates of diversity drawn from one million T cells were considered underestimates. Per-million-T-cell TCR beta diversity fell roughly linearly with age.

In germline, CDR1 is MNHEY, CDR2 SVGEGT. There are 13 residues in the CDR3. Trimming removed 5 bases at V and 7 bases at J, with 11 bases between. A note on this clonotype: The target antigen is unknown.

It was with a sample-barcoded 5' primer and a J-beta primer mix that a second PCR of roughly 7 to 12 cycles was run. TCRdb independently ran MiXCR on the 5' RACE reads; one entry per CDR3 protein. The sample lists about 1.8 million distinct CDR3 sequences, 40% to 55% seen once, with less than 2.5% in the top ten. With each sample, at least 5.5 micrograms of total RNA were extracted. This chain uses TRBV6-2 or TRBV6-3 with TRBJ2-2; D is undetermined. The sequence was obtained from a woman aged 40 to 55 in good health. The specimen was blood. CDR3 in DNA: TGTGCCAGCAGTCAAGCTGGTGGCGGGGAGCTGTTTTTT. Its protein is CASSQAGGGELFF.